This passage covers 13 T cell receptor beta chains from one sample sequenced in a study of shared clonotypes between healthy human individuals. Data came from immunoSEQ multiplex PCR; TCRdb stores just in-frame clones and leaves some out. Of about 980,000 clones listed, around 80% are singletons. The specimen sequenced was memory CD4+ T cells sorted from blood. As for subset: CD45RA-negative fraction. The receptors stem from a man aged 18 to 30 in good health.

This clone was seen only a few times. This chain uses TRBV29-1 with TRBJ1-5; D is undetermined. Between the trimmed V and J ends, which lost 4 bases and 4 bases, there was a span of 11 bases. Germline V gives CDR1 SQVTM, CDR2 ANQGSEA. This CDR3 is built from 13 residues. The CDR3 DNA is TGCAGCGTTGGGGCCGTTCCTAATCAGCCCCAGCATTTT. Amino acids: CSVGAVPNQPQHF.

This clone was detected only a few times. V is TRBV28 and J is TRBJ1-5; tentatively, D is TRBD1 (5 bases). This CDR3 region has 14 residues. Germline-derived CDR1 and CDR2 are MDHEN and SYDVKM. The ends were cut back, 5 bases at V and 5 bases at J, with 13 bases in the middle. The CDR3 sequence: CASSEGLRYQPQHF. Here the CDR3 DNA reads TGTGCCAGCAGTGAGGGACTTAGGTATCAGCCCCAGCATTTT.

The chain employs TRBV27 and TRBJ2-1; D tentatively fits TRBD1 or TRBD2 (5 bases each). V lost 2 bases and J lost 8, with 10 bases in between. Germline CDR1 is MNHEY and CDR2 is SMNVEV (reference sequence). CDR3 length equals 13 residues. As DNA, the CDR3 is TGTGCCAGCAGTTTAGCCGGGGCATATGAGCAGTTCTTC. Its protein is CASSLAGAYEQFF.

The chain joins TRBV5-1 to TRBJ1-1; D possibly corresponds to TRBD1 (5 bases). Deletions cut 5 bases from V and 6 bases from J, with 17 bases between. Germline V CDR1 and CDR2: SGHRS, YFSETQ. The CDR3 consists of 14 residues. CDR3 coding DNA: TGCGCCAGCAGACCGGGAACTTCGGGACCTGAAGCTTTCTTT. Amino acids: CASRPGTSGPEAFF.

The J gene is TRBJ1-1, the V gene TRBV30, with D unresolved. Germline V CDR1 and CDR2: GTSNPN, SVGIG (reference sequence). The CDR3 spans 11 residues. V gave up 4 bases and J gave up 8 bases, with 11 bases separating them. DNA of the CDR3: TGTGCCTGGACCCCCAACGTGGAAGCTTTCTTT. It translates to CAWTPNVEAFF.

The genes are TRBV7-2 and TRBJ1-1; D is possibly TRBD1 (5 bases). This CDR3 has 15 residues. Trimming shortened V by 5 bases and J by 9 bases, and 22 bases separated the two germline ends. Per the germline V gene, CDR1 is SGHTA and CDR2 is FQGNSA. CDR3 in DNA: TGTGCCAGCAGCCCCAGCCGGGACTCTTATCGGAAAGCTTTCTTT. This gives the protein CASSPSRDSYRKAFF.

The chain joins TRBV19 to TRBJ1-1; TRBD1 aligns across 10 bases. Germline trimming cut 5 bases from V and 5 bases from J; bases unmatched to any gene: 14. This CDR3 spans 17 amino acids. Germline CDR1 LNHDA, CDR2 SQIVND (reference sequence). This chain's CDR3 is CASSRRPRDRGGTEAFF. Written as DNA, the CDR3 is TGTGCCAGTAGTCGCCGGCCCCGGGACAGGGGAGGGACTGAAGCTTTCTTT.

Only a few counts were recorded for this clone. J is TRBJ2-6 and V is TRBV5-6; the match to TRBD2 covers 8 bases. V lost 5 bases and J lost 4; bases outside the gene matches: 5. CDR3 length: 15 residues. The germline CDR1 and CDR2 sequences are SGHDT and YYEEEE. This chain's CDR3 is CASRLRGDGANVLTF. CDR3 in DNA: TGTGCCAGCAGATTGCGGGGGGACGGGGCCAACGTCCTGACTTTC.

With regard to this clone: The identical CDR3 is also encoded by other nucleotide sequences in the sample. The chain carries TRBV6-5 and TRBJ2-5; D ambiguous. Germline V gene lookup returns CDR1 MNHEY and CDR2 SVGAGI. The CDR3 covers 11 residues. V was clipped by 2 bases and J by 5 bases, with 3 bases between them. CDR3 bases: TGTGCCAGCAGTTACGGGGAGACCCAGTACTTC. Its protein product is CASSYGETQYF.

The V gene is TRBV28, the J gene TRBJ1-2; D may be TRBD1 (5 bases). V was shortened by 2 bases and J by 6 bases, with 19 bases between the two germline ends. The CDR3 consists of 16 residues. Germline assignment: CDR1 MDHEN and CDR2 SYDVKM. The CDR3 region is CASSLPGQGSLHGYTF. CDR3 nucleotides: TGTGCCAGCAGTTTACCAGGGCAGGGTTCTCTCCATGGCTACACCTTC.

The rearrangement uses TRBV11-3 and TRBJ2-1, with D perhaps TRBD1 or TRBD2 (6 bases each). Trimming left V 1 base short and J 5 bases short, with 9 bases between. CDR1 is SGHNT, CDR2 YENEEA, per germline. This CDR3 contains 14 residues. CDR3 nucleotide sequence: TGTGCCAGCAGCTTAGGGGGGGCAAACAATGAGCAGTTCTTC. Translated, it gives CASSLGGANNEQFF.

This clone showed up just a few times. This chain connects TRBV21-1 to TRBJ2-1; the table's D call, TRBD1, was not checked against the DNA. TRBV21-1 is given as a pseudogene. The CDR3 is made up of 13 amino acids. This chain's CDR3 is CASSKQGNNEQFF. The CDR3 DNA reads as TGTGCCAGCAGCAAACAGGGGAACAATGAGCAGTTCTTC.

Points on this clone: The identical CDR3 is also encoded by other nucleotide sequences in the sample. The DNA of the CDR3 is TGTGCCAGCAGCTTACGGGGCGCCTATGGCTACACCTTC. Translated, it gives CASSLRGAYGYTF. This sequence joins TRBV7-9 and TRBJ1-2, with D perhaps TRBD1 (5 bases). V was cut by 2 bases and J by 4 bases, with 8 bases left in between. Germline V gene sequence: CDR1 SEHNR, CDR2 FQNEAQ (reference sequence). This CDR3 is built from 13 residues.